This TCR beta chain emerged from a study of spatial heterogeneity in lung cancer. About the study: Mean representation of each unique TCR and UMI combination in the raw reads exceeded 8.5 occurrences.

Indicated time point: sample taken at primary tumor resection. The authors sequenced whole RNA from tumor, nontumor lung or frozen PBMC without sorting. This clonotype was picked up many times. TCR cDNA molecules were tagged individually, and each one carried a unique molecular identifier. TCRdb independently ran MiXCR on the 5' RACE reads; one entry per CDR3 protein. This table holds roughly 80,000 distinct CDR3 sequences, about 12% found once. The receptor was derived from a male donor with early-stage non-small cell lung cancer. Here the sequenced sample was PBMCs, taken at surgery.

CDR3: CAWSVSNYGYTF. The CDR3 nucleotides read TGTGCCTGGAGTGTCAGTAACTATGGCTACACCTTC. The chain combines TRBV30 with TRBJ1-2, with no clear D. The V gene's germline CDR1 is GTSNPN and CDR2 SVGIG (reference sequence). The germline V and J ends were trimmed by 0 bases and 1 base, with 3 bases remaining between them. The CDR3 extends over 12 amino acids.